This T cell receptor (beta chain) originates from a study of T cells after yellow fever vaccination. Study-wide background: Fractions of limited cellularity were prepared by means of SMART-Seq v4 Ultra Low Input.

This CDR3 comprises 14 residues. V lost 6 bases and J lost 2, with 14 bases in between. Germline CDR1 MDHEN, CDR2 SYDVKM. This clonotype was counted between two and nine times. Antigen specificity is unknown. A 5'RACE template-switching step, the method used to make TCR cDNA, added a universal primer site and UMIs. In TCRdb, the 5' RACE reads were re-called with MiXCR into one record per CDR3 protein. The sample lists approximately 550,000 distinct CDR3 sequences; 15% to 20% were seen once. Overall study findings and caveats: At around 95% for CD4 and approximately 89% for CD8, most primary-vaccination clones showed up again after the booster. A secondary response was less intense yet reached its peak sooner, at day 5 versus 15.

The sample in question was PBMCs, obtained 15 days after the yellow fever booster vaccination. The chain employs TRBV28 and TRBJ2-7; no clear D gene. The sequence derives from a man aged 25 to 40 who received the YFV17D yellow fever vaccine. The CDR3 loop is CASRIQGNPYEQYF. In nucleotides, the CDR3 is TGTGCCAGCAGGATACAAGGGAATCCCTACGAGCAGTACTTC. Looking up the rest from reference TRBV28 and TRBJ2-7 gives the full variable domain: DVKVTQSSRYLVKRTGEKVFLECVQDMDHENMFWYRQDPGLGLRLIYFSYDVKMKEKGDIPEGYSVSREKKERFSLILESASTNQTSMYLCASRIQGNPYEQYFGPGTRLTVT.